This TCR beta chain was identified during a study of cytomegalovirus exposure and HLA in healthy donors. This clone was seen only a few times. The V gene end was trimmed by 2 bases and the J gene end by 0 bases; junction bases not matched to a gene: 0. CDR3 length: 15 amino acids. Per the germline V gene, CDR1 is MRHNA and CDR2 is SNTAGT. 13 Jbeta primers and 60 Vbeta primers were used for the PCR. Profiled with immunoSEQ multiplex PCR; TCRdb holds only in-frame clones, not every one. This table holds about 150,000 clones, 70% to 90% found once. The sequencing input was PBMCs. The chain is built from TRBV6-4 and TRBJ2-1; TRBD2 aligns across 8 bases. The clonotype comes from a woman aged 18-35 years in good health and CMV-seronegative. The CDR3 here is CASSDSGSSYNEQFF. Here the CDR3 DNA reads TGTGCCAGCAGTGACAGCGGGAGCTCCTACAATGAGCAGTTCTTC.